This T cell receptor (beta chain) was captured by sequencing in a study of monozygotic twins with inflammatory bowel disease. Germline V gene data show CDR1 as DFQATT and CDR2 as SNEGSKA (reference sequence). The CDR3 spans 15 residues. TCRdb reprocessed the 5' RACE reads and stores each CDR3 protein as one record, lacking DNA. This repertoire includes a few hundred thousand distinct CDR3 sequences. The receptor was isolated from a human donor with ulcerative colitis or Crohn's disease, or a healthy co-twin of an affected twin (not recorded which). The V and J genes are TRBV20-1 and TRBJ2-1. The sample was blood. The CDR3 is CSARVIRTNMNEQFF.